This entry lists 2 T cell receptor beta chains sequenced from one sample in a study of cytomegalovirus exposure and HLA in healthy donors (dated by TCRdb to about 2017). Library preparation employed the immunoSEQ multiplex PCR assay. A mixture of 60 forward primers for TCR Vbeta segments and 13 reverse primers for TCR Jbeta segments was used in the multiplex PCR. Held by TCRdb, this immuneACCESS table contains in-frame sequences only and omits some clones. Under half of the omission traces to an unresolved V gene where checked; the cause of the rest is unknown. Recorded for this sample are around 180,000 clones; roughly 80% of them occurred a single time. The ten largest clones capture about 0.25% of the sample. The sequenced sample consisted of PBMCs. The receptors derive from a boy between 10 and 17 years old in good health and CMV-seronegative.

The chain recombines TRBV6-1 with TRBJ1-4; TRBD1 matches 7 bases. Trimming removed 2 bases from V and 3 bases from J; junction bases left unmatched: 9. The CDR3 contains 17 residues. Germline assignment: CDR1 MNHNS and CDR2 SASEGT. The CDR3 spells CASSERPLRGSNEKLFF. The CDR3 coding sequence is TGTGCCAGCAGTGAACGTCCCCTCAGGGGGTCTAATGAAAAACTGTTTTTT.

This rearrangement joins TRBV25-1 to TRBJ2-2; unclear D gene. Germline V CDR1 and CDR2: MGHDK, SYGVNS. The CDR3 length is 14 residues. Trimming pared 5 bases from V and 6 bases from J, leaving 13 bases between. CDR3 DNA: TGTGCCAGCAGTACCCTGGGCCGGTCCGGGGAGCTGTTTTTT. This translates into CASSTLGRSGELFF.